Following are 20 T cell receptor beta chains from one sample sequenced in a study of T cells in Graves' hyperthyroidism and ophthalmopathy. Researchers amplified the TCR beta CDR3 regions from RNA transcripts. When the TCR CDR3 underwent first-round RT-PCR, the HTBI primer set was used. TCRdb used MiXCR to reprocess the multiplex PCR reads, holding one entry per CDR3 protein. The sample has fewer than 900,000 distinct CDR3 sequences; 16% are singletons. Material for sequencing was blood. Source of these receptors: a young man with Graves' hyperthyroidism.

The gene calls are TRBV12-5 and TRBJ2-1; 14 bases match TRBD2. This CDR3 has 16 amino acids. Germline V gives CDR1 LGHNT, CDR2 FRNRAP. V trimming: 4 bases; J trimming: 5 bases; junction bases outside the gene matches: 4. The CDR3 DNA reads TGTGCTAGTGGTTGGGGACTAGCGGGAGCCGACAATGAGCAGTTCTTC. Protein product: CASGWGLAGADNEQFF.

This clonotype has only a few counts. The CDR3 spells CASSQGLQGRREQYF. The DNA of the CDR3 is TGCGCCAGCAGCCAGGGGTTGCAGGGGCGGCGCGAGCAGTACTTC. The V call is TRBV4-1, the J call TRBJ2-7; TRBD1 is a possible D gene (6 bases). The CDR3 is 15 amino acids. The germline gives CDR1 MGHRA, CDR2 YSYEKL. Between the trimmed V and J ends, which lost 3 bases and 6 bases, there was a span of 18 bases.

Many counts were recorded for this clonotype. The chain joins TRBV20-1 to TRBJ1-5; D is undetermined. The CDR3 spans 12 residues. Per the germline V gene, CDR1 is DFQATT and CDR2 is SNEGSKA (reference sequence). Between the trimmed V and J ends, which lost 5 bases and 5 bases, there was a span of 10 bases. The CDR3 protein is CSALVRDQPQHF. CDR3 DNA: TGCAGTGCTCTCGTCCGGGATCAGCCCCAGCATTTT.

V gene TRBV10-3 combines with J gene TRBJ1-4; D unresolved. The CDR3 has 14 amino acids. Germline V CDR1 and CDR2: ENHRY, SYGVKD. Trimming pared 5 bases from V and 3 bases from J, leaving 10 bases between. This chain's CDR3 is CAISSPGANEKLFF. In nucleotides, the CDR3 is TGTGCCATCAGTTCCCCGGGAGCTAATGAAAAACTGTTTTTT.

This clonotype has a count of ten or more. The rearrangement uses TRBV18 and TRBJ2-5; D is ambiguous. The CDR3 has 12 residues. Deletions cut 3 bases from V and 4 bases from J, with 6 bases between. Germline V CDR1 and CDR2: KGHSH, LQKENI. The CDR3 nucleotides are TGTGCCAGCTCACCCATGGGAGAGACCCAGTACTTC. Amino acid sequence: CASSPMGETQYF.

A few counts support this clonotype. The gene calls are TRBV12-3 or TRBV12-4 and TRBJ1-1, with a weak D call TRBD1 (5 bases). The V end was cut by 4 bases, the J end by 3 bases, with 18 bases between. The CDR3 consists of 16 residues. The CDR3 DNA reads TGTGCCAGCAGTTCCCTCCGGGGGATCAGGCACACTGAAGCTTTCTTT. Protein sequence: CASSSLRGIRHTEAFF.

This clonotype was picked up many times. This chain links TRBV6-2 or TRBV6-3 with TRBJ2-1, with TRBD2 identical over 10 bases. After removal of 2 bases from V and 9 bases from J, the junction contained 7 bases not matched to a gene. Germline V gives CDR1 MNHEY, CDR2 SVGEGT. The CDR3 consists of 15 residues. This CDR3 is CASSYGLAGDSEQFF. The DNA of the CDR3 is TGTGCCAGCAGTTACGGGCTAGCGGGAGACAGTGAGCAGTTCTTC.

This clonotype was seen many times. CDR3 amino acids: CAWSVPGFYSNQPQHF. In nucleotides, the CDR3 is TGTGCCTGGAGTGTCCCGGGATTCTATAGCAATCAGCCCCAGCATTTT. J is TRBJ1-5 and V is TRBV30; D gene ambiguous. Trimming pared 0 bases from V and 0 bases from J, leaving 12 bases between. The CDR3 covers 16 residues. CDR1 GTSNPN and CDR2 SVGIG come from the germline V gene (reference sequence).

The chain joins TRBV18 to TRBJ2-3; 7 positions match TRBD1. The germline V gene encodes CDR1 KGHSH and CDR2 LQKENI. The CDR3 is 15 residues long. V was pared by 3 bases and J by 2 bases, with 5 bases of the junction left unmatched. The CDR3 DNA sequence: TGTGCCAGCTCACCGGGACAGCCTCCCACAGATACGCAGTATTTT. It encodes CASSPGQPPTDTQYF.

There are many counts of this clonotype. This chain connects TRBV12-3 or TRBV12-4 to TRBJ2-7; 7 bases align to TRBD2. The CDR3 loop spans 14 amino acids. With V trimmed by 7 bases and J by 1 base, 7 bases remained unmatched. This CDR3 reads CASTPGGFSYEQYF. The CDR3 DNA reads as TGTGCCAGCACCCCGGGGGGATTTTCCTACGAGCAGTACTTC.

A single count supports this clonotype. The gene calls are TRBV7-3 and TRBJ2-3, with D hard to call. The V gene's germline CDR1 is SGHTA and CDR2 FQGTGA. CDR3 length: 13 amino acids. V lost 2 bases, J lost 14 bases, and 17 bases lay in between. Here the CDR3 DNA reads TGTGCCAGCAGCTTAGTAAGCGAATCCCCCCTGTATTTT. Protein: CASSLVSESPLYF.

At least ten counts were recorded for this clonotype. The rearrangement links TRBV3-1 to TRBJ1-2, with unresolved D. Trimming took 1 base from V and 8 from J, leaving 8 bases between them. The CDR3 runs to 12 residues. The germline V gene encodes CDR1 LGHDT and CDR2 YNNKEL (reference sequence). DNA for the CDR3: TGTGCCAGCAGCCAAGGGGTCCCCGGCTACACCTTC. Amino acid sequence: CASSQGVPGYTF.

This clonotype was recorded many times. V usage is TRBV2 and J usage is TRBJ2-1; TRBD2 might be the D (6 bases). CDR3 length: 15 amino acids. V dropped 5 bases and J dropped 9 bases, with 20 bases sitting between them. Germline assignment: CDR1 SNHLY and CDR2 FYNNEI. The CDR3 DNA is TGTGCCAGCAGTCTTACTAGCTCCTTCAACGGTGAGCAGTTCTTC. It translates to CASSLTSSFNGEQFF.

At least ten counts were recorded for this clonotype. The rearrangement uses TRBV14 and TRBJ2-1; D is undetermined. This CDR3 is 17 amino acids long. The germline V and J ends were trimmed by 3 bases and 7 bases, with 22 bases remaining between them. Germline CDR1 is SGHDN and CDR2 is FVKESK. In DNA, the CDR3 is TGTGCCAGCAGCCACTCCGGACCCCCACCGGGCCCGAATGAGCAGTTCTTC. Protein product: CASSHSGPPPGPNEQFF.

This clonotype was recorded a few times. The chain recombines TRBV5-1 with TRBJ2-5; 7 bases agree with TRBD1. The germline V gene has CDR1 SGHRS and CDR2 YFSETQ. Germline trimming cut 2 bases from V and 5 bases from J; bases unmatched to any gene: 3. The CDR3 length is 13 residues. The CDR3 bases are TGCGCCAGCAGCTTCACAGGGGACGAGACCCAGTACTTC. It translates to CASSFTGDETQYF.

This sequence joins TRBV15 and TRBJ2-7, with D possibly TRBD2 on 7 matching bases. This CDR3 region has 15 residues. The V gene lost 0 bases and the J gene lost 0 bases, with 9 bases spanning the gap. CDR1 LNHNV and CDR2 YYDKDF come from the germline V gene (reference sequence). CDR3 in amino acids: CATSREGGHSYEQYF. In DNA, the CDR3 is TGTGCCACCAGCAGAGAGGGGGGGCACTCCTACGAGCAGTACTTC. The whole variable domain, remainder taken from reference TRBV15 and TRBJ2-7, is DAMVIQNPRYQVTQFGKPVTLSCSQTLNHNVMYWYQQKSSQAPKLLFHYYDKDFNNEADTPDNFQSRRPNTSFCFLDIRSPGLGDTAMYLCATSREGGHSYEQYFGPGTRLTVT.

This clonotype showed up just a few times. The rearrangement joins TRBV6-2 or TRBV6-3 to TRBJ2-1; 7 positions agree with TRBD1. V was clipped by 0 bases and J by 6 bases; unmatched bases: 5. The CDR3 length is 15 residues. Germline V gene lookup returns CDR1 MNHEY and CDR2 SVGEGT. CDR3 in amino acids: CASSYSGQSGNEQFF. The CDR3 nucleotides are TGTGCCAGCAGTTACTCGGGACAGTCGGGCAATGAGCAGTTCTTC.

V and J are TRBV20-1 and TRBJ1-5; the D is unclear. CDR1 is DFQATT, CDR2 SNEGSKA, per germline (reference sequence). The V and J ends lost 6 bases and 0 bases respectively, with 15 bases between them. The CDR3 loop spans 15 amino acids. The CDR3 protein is CSAEAAGFSNQPQHF. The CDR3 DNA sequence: TGCAGTGCCGAAGCTGCGGGTTTTAGCAATCAGCCCCAGCATTTT.

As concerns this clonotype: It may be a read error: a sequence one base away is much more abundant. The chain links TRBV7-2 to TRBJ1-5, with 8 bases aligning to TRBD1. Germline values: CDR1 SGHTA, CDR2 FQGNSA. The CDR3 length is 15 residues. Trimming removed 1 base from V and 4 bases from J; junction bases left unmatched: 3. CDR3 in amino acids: CASSLVDRANQPQHF. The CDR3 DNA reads TGTGCCAGCAGCTTAGTGGACAGGGCGAATCAGCCCCAGCATTTT.

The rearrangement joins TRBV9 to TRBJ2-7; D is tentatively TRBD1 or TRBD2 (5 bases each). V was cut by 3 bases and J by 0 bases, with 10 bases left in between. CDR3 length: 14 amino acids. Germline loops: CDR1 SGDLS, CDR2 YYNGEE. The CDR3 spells CASSGGVNSYEQYF. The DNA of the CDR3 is TGTGCCAGCAGCGGAGGGGTTAACTCCTACGAGCAGTACTTC. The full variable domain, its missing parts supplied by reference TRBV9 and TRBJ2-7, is DSGVTQTPKHLITATGQRVTLRCSPRSGDLSVYWYQQSLDQGLQFLIQYYNGEERAKGNILERFSAQQFPDLHSELNLSSLELGDSALYFCASSGGVNSYEQYFGPGTRLTVT.